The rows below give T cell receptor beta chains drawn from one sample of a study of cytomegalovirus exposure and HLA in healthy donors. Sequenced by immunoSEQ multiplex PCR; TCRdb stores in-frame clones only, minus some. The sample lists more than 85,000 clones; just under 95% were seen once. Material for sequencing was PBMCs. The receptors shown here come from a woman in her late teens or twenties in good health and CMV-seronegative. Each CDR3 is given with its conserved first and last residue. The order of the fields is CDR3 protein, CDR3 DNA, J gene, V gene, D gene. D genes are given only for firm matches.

CASTNQRLPAGTEAFF	TGTGCCAGCACTAACCAACGGTTACCCGCGGGCACTGAAGCTTTCTTT	TRBJ1-1	TRBV2	.
CASSPDSGGANVLTF	TGTGCCAGCAGCCCCGATTCGGGGGGGGCCAACGTCCTGACTTTC	TRBJ2-6	TRBV4-2	.
CATSRVRGGPHDGYTF	TGTGCCACCAGCAGAGTTAGGGGTGGGCCGCACGATGGCTACACCTTC	TRBJ1-2	TRBV15	.
CASSQDRSPGSVRYEQYF	TGCGCCAGCAGCCAAGATCGTTCTCCGGGGTCGGTCCGCTACGAGCAGTACTTC	TRBJ2-7	TRBV4-3	.
CASSHPGVNTEAFF	TGCGCCAGCAGCCACCCGGGAGTGAACACTGAAGCTTTCTTT	TRBJ1-1	TRBV4-1	.
CASSPRTGANEKLFF	TGTGCCAGCTCACCACGGACAGGGGCTAATGAAAAACTGTTTTTT	TRBJ1-4	TRBV18	TRBD1
CASGFTAEAFF	TGTGCTAGTGGTTTTACTGCTGAAGCTTTCTTT	TRBJ1-1	TRBV12-5	.
CASGGGSHYEQYF	TGTGCCAGCGGAGGCGGGAGTCACTACGAGCAGTACTTC	TRBJ2-7	TRBV9	TRBD2
CASSPDREGTEAFF	TGTGCCAGCAGCCCCGACAGGGAAGGTACTGAAGCTTTCTTT	TRBJ1-1	TRBV7-2	TRBD1
CASSPLDPGGVTQYF	TGTGCCAGCTCACCACTTGACCCCGGGGGGGTTACGCAGTATTTT	TRBJ2-3	TRBV18	TRBD2
CASSATGLDQPQHF	TGTGCCAGCAGCGCAACAGGGTTGGATCAGCCCCAGCATTTT	TRBJ1-5	TRBV9	.
CASSSQTGIYEQYF	TGTGCCAGCAGCTCCCAGACAGGGATATACGAGCAGTACTTC	TRBJ2-7	TRBV5-5	TRBD1
CASSSDRANGYTF	TGTGCCAGCAGTTCGGACAGGGCGAATGGCTACACCTTC	TRBJ1-2	TRBV6-5	TRBD1
CAISEGLDGEQFF	TGTGCCATCAGTGAAGGTCTAGACGGTGAGCAGTTCTTC	TRBJ2-1	TRBV10-3	.
CASSTTRGEQYF	TGTGCCAGTAGTACCACAAGAGGCGAGCAGTACTTC	TRBJ2-7	TRBV19	.